This entry features one TCR beta chain sequence. This clonotype was detected many times. Its antigen is currently not known. Base qualities are not provided; no much larger clone lies one nucleotide away. This entry is derived from a study of regulatory T cells in long-lasting Graves disease (dated by TCRdb to the early 2020s). For context, the study as a whole: In the newly diagnosed Graves' disease group, patients had been taking antithyroid drugs for less than 3 months. Peripheral blood TCR sequencing and RNA sequencing compared persistent Graves' disease patients with newly diagnosed Graves' disease patients. The study was conducted in China and was registered as a clinical trial. A total of around 35 samples were covered by TCR sequencing, comprising approximately 13 persistent and 20 or so newly diagnosed Graves' disease patients. Results the study describes overall, beyond this receptor: As a limitation, the authors acknowledged that the small sample size may reduce accuracy. Sequencing and analysis were limited to the TCR beta chain. Persistent disease showed preferential use of TRBV28, TRBJ1-2 and TRBJ2-5, whereas newly diagnosed disease favored TRBV20-1 and TRBJ2-1. Because the primary lesion, thyroid tissue, could not be accessed, the study looked at peripheral blood alone. Persistent patients shared more public clonotypes among themselves (under 3,000) than newly diagnosed patients did (approximately 970). Compared with newly diagnosed patients, persistent Graves' disease patients had lower TCR Shannon entropy and fewer highly expanded clones, which suggests clonal expansion.

The time point label for this specimen denotes: newly diagnosed GD, antithyroid drugs for less than 3 months. For both TCR sequencing and RNA sequencing, RNA was extracted from PBMCs using TRIzol. Graves' disease was diagnosed according to American Thyroid Association guidelines. The patients came from an endocrinology department in Xi'an, China. Each patient gave roughly 10 milliliters of peripheral blood, collected in an EDTA anticoagulant tube. Ficoll Paque Plus density gradient separation was used to isolate PBMCs, and no further T cell sorting was done. An Agilent 2100 Bioanalyzer and agarose gel were used to check RNA quality, while a NanoDrop 2000 measured RNA concentration. From its cysteine to its phenylalanine, the CDR3 spans 15 amino acids. Left in the record is the CDR3 DNA by itself, 45 bases read in frame from the first base. CDR1 and CDR2 are drawn from the germline V gene: SGHTA, FQGTGA. The junction shows trimming of 5 bases on V and 4 bases on J, plus 17 bases between the germline ends.

The library was prepared using multiplex PCR. TCRdb lists the instrument as Illumina HiSeq 4000. TCR beta libraries were built with iRepertoire HTBI primers and Arm-PCR amplification of CDR3 regions. Gel purification was performed on PCR products prior to sequencing. The original methods were these. Gene usage analysis of CDR3 amino acid clonotypes used the roughly 60 TRBV and more than 13 TRBJ segments found across samples. COPE and FqMerger were used to merge filtered high-quality paired reads into contigs. BLAST was used to align contigs to IMGT TRBV, TRBD and TRBJ reference genes, with CDR3 defined following IMGT. Any clonotype with a frequency above 0.1% was counted as a highly expanded clone. Repertoire diversity was measured by Shannon entropy, and V-J evenness by the Gini coefficient. Public clonotypes were defined as clonotypes shared by more than one individual. The raw public reads went through TCRdb reprocessing: fastp at Q25, MiXCR clone calling, in-frame beta chains kept. Rows are combined by CDR3 protein, so each entry shows the most common genes and DNA. What appears here as the V and J calls and clone size reflects TCRdb's work, not the paper's. Present in this sample are a few hundred thousand distinct CDR3 sequences, over 15% of which were seen just once. Jointly, the top ten make up less than 35% of the sample.

These data were also reused for a study on T cells in Graves' hyperthyroidism and ophthalmopathy. As noted in the second study: Stable Graves' hyperthyroidism was defined as no progression to ophthalmopathy during 18 months of follow-up. The hyperthyroidism patients were between 18 and 65 years old and newly diagnosed, with a disease duration of less than 2 months. Any patient with an uncontrolled infection, another autoimmune disease, pregnancy or lactation was excluded. Diagnoses relied on clinical symptoms, serum thyroxine and TRAb, thyroid ultrasound and orbital computed tomography. The TCR CDR3 was subjected to a first round of RT-PCR using the HTBI primer set and the Qiagen OneStep RT-PCR kit. Most expanded thyroid clonotypes (frequency above 0.001) were also detected in blood, suggesting blood repertoires may reflect thyroid immune responses. In cross-validation, a model built on a 13 V-J signature told ophthalmopathy apart from stable hyperthyroidism with approximately 90% sensitivity and about 81% specificity, and in testing the same model reached 80%/75%. In validation, progression to ophthalmopathy was predicted by the model with around 70% sensitivity and 72% to 80% specificity, a median of roughly 6.4 months before onset. TCR V-J signatures able to tell the groups apart were searched for in a discovery cohort of around 95 patients, of whom over 40 had Graves' ophthalmopathy and about 60 had stable Graves' hyperthyroidism. Whether ophthalmopathy could be predicted prospectively was tested in an independent validation cohort made up of under 20 hyperthyroidism patients plus 17 patients who later progressed to ophthalmopathy. The 100 or so discovery patients were divided at random into training and test sets in a 7:3 ratio. Thyroid tissue and blood T-cell repertoires from more than five Graves' hyperthyroidism patients were also compared in the study. After sampling, hyperthyroidism patients received methimazole starting at 30 mg daily, and ophthalmopathy patients received high-dose intravenous methylprednisolone. The libraries were constructed in a second round of multiplex PCR and then size-selected and purified. The libraries were sequenced on an Illumina HiSeq2000 using paired-end 100 bp reads. Raw data were processed with SOAPnuke, discarding reads with adapters, uncalled bases, mean Phred below 15, or no exact constant-primer or identifier match. High-quality paired reads were merged using COPE v1.2.5, and each unique nucleotide sequence was defined as a clonotype. Clonotypes were aligned to IMGT TRBV, TRBD and TRBJ reference segments using MiTCR v1.1. The analysis included only V-J combinations with a frequency above 0.0001, which together covered approximately 99% of the repertoires. The TCS score was defined as F50 (clonal expansion) divided by E x V (chaos), with BLOSUM62-based TCRdist calculated between CDR3 peptides within each V-J. Welch's t-statistics and random forest reduced around 510 V-J features to some 14, which were used in a naive Bayes classifier (R e1071). No statistical method was used to fix the sample size in advance, and group allocation was not hidden from the investigators. The paper describes TCR Vbeta CDR3 sequencing of 135 peripheral blood samples, made up of 43 ophthalmopathy patients, some 76 hyperthyroidism patients and 17 progressor patients.

The input for sequencing was peripheral blood mononuclear cells (PBMCs), taken at new diagnosis, from a patient treated with antithyroid drugs. The rearrangement combines TRBV7-3 with TRBJ1-1; the D gene is possibly TRBD1, with 5 bases matching. The TCR sequence derives from a man aged 35 to 55 with Graves disease. Donor details come from another sample of the same person, matched by shared clones. The bases read TGTGCCAGCAGCCAGGGACGGAGCGGGACCACTGAAGCTTTCTTT. Translated, it reads CASSQGRSGTTEAFF.